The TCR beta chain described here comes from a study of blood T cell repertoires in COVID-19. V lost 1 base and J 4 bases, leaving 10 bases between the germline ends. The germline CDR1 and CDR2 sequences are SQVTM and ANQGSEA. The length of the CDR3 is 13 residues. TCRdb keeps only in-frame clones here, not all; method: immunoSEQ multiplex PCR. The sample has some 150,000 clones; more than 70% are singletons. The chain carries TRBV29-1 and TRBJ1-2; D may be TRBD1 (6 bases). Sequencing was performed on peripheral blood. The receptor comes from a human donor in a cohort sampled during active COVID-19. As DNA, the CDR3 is TGCAGCGTTGAAGTCGACAGGTCCTATGGCTACACCTTC. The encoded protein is CSVEVDRSYGYTF.